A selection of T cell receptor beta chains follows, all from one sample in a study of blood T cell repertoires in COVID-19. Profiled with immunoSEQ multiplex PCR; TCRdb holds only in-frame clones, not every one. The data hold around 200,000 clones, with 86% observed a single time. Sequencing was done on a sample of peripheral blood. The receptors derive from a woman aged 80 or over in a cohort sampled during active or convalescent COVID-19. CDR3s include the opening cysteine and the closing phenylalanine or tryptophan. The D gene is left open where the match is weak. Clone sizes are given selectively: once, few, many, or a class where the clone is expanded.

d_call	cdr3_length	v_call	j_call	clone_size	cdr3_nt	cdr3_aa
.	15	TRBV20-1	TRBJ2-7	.	TGCAGTGCTAGTGATTTGTACCGCCTATCCTACGAGCAGTACTTC	CSASDLYRLSYEQYF
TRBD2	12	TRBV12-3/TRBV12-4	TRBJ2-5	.	TGTGCCACCTCCTACGGGGGGGAGACCCAGTACTTC	CATSYGGETQYF
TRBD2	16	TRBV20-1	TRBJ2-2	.	TGCAGTGCTAGTAGGCTAGCGGGAGGGATGGGCGGGGAGCTGTTTTTT	CSASRLAGGMGGELFF
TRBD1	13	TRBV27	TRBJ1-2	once	TGTGCCAGCGGGACAGCCACTAACTATGGCTACACCTTC	CASGTATNYGYTF
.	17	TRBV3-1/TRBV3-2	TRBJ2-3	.	TGTGCCAGCAGCCAAGAGGTAGGTCTCCGCGGGTCCGATACGCAGTATTTT	CASSQEVGLRGSDTQYF
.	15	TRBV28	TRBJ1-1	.	TGTGCCAGCAGTCTCCGGATGGGCGTGGGCACTGAAGCTTTCTTT	CASSLRMGVGTEAFF
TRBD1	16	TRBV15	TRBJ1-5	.	TGTGCCACCAGCGGCCAGGGGGGCTGGAGCAATCAGCCCCAGCATTTT	CATSGQGGWSNQPQHF
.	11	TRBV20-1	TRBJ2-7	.	TGCAGTGCTAGCGTCCCGAGGGAGCAGTACTTC	CSASVPREQYF
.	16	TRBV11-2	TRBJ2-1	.	TGTGCCAGCAGCTTTTTCAGTTTAGCGAAGTACAATGAGCAGTTCTTC	CASSFFSLAKYNEQFF
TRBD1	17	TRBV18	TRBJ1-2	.	TGTGCCAGCTCACCGGGACAGGGGACGCCGAACAACTATGGCTACACCTTC	CASSPGQGTPNNYGYTF
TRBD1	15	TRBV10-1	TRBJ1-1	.	TGCGCCAGCAGCGCGGGACAGGGGCGCTCCGTTCGGGCTTTCTTT	CASSAGQGRSVRAFF
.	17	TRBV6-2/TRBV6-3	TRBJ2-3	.	TGTGCCAGCAGTTACTCACCTTCTACTTTTAGCACAGATACGCAGTATTTT	CASSYSPSTFSTDTQYF
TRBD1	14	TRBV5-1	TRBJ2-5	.	TGCGCCAGCAGCCCGGGGACAGGGGGAGAGACCCAGTACTTC	CASSPGTGGETQYF
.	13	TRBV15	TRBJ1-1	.	TGTGCCACCAGCAGAGATCCCAGCACTGAAGCTTTCTTT	CATSRDPSTEAFF
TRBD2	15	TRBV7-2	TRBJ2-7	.	TGTGCCAGCAGCTTCACTAGCGGGGGGGTGAAGGAGCAGTACTTC	CASSFTSGGVKEQYF
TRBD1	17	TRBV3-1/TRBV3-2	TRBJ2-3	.	TGTGCCAGCAGCCACAATAGGGACAGGGCTCTGGCAGATACGCAGTATTTT	CASSHNRDRALADTQYF
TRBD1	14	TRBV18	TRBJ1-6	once	TGTGCCAGCTCACCGAGACAGGGGAATTCACCCCTCCACTTT	CASSPRQGNSPLHF